This TCR beta chain was identified in a study of early T cells in non-severe SARS-CoV-2 infection. Across the study: The chains were unpaired, and the sequenced material was bulk RNA from unsorted whole blood. Study-level points and caveats: Using VDJdb, the matching emphasized anti-spike CD8 responses while missing private and CD4 specificities.

This CDR3 is 12 amino acids long. Per germline, CDR1 MNHEY and CDR2 SVGAGI. The V and J ends lost 6 bases and 10 bases respectively, with 10 bases between them. Researchers tagged individual cDNA molecules with unique molecular identifiers. MiXCR, applied by TCRdb to the 5' RACE reads, yields one record per CDR3 protein. The sample records tens of thousands of distinct CDR3 sequences, 7% to 10% being singletons. In its sample, this clonotype was seen many times. Its antigen is still unknown. This receptor was taken from an adult who was a healthcare worker with PCR-confirmed SARS-CoV-2 infection or an uninfected control (not recorded which). Sequences were obtained from whole blood. The chain employs TRBV6-5 and TRBJ1-6, with unresolved D. Here the CDR3 DNA reads TGTGCCAGCAGGTACAGAGGCTCACCCCTCCACTTT. It codes for CASRYRGSPLHF.